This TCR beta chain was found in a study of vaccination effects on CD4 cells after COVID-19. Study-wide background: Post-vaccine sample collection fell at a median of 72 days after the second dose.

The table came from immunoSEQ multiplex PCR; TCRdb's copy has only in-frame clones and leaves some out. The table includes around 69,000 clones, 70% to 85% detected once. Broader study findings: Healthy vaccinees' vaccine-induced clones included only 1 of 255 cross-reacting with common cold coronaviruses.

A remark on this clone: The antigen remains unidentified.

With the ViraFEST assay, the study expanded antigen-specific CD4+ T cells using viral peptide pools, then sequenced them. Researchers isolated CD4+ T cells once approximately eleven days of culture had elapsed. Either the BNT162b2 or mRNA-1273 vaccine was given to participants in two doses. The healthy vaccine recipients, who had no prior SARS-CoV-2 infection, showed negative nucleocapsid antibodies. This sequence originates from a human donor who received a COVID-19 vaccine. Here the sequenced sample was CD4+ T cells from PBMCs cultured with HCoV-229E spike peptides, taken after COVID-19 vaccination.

The CDR3 nucleotides read TGTGCCAGCAGCCAAGGGATTGGGACACACTACAATGAGCAGTTCTTC. Translated: CASSQGIGTHYNEQFF. The gene calls are TRBV14 and TRBJ2-1; D perhaps matches TRBD1 (6 bases). Germline CDR1 is SGHDN and CDR2 is FVKESK. This CDR3 has 16 amino acids. The germline V and J ends were trimmed by 1 base and 3 bases, with 13 bases remaining between them.